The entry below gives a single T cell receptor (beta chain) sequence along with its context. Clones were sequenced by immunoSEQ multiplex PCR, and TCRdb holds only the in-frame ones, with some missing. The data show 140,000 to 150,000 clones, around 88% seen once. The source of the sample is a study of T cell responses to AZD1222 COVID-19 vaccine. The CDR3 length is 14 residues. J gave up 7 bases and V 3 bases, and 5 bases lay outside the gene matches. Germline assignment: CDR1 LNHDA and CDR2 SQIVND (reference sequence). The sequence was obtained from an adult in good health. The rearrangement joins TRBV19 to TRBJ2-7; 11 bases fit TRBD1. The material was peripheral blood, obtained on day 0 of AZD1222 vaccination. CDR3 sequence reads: CASSIGTGGREQYF. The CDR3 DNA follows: TGTGCCAGTAGTATTGGGACAGGGGGTCGGGAGCAGTACTTC.